This entry concerns a single T cell receptor (beta chain). The data derive from a study of blood T cells in healthy people across ages. Alongside a J-beta primer mix, a sample-barcoded 5' primer served in a second PCR lasting roughly 6 to 12 cycles. With 12 random nucleotides, a template-switch adaptor tagged each individual cDNA molecule. One entry per CDR3 protein results from TCRdb running MiXCR on the 5' RACE reads. The sample has fewer than 950,000 distinct CDR3 sequences, under 40% seen once; the top ten hold 10% to 15%. The CDR3 spans 14 residues. Per germline, CDR1 SGHAT and CDR2 FQNNGV. V shed 8 bases and J 6 bases; nucleotides not matched to a gene: 9. Peripheral blood samples of roughly 9.8 milliliters were drawn from each donor. PBMCs were isolated at a quantity of at least 6 million per sample.

The chain is built from TRBV11-2 and TRBJ2-1; 8 bases agree with TRBD1. Sequenced sample: blood. The sequence was obtained from a man aged 18 to 35 in good health. The CDR3: CASAWTGLGNEQFF. The CDR3 region has the DNA TGTGCCAGCGCCTGGACAGGGTTGGGCAATGAGCAGTTCTTC. Full variable domain (rest looked up from reference TRBV11-2 and TRBJ2-1): EAGVAQSPRYKIIEKRQSVAFWCNPISGHATLYWYQQILGQGPKLLIQFQNNGVVDDSQLPKDRFSAERLKGVDSTLKIQPAKLEDSAVYLCASAWTGLGNEQFFGPGTRLTVL.